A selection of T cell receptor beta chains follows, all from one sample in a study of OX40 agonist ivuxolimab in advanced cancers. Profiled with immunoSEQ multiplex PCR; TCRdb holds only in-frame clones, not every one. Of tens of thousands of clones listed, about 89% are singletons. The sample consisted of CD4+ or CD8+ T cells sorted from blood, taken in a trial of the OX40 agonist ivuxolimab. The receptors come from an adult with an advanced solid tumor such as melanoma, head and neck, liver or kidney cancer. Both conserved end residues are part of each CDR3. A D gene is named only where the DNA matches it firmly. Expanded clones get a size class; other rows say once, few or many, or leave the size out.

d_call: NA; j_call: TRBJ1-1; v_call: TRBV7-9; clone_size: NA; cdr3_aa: CASSNSNRENTEAFF; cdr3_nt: TGTGCCAGCAGCAACTCCAACAGGGAGAACACTGAAGCTTTCTTT
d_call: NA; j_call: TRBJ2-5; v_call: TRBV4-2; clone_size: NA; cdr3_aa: CASSQDLVFGYPETQYF; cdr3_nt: TGTGCCAGCAGCCAAGATTTAGTTTTCGGCTACCCAGAGACCCAGTACTTC
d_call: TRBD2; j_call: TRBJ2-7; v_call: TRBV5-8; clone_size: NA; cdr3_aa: CASRASGTLGQYF; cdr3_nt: TGTGCCAGCAGGGCTAGCGGGACCCTAGGGCAGTACTTC
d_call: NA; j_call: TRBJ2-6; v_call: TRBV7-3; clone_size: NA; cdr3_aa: CASSPVDWGRSGANVLTF; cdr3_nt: TGTGCCAGCAGCCCGGTGGACTGGGGAAGGTCTGGGGCCAACGTCCTGACTTTC
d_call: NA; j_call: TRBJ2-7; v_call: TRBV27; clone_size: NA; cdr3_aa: CASSPLLTGGYEQYF; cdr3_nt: TGTGCCAGCAGTCCCCTTTTGACCGGTGGATACGAGCAGTACTTC
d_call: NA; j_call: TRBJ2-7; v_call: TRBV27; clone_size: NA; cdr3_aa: CASRPGTPDEQYF; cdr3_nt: TGTGCCAGCAGGCCAGGGACCCCGGACGAGCAGTACTTC
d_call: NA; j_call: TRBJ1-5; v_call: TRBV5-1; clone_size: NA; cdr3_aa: CASSEGSRNQPQHF; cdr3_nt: TGCGCCAGCAGCGAGGGGTCCCGGAATCAGCCCCAGCATTTT
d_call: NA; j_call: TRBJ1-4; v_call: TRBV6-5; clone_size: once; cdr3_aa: CAAGLNEKLFF; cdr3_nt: TGTGCCGCCGGTTTGAATGAAAAACTGTTTTTT
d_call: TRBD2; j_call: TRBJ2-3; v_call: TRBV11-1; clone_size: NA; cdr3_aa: CASSHKASLAGWLDTQYF; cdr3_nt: TGTGCCAGCAGCCACAAAGCGTCATTAGCGGGATGGTTAGATACGCAGTATTTT
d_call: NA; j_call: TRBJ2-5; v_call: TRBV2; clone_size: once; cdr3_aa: CASSEAERGLTETQYF; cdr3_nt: TGTGCCAGCAGTGAAGCCGAGAGAGGACTAACAGAGACCCAGTACTTC
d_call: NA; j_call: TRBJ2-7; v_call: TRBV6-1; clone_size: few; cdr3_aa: CASRGYEQYF; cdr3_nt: TGTGCCAGCAGGGGCTACGAGCAGTACTTC
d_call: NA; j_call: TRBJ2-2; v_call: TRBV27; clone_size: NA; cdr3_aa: CASSLGIPGELFF; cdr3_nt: TGTGCCAGCAGCCTCGGGATCCCCGGGGAGCTGTTTTTT
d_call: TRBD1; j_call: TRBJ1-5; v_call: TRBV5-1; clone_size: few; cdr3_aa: CASTRTGRVDQPQHF; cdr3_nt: TGCGCCAGCACCCGGACAGGGCGGGTCGACCAGCCCCAGCATTTT
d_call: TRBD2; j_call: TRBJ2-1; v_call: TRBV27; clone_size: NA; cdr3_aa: CASSPTSGGTYNEQFF; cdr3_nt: TGTGCCAGCAGTCCTACTAGCGGGGGGACCTACAATGAGCAGTTCTTC
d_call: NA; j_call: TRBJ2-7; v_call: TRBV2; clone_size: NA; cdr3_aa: CASSVGFSHEQYF; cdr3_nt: TGTGCCAGCAGTGTGGGGTTTAGCCACGAGCAGTACTTC
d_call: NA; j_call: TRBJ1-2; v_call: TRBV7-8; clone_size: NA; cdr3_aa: CASSLGPQISYGYTF; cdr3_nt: TGTGCCAGCAGCTTAGGGCCCCAGATCTCCTATGGCTACACCTTC
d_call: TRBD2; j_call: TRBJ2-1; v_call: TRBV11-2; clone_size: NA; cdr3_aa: CASSLRAGNNEQFF; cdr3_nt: TGTGCCAGCAGCTTAAGAGCGGGGAACAATGAGCAGTTCTTC
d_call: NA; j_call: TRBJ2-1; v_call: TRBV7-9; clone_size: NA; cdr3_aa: CASSPPRGGDEQFF; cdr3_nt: TGTGCCAGCAGCCCCCCGAGGGGGGGGGATGAGCAGTTCTTC
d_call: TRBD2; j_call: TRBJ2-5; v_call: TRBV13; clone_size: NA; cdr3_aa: CASSPGGEEETQYF; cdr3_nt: TGTGCCAGCAGCCCGGGGGGGGAGGAAGAGACCCAGTACTTC
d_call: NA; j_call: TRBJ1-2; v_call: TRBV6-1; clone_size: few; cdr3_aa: CASSETYGYTF; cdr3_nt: TGTGCCAGCAGTGAAACTTATGGCTACACCTTC
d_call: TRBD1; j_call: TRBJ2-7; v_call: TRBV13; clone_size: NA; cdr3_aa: CASRSLGQAYEQYF; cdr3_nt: TGTGCCAGCAGGAGTTTGGGACAGGCCTACGAGCAGTACTTC
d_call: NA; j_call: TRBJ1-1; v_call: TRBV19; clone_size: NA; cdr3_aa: CASSIQNMNTEAFF; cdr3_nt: TGTGCCAGTAGTATACAGAACATGAACACTGAAGCTTTCTTT
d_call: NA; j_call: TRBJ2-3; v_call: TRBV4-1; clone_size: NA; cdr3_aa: CASSRDPTGDTQYF; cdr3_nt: TGCGCCAGCAGCCGAGACCCGACGGGAGATACGCAGTATTTT
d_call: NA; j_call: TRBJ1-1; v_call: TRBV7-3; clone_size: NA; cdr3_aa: CASSSLGTEAFF; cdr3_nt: TGTGCCAGCAGCTCCCTGGGTACTGAAGCTTTCTTT
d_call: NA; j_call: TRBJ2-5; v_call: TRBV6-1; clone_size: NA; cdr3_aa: CASRGRYSTETQYF; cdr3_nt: TGTGCCAGCAGGGGGCGGTACAGCACAGAGACCCAGTACTTC
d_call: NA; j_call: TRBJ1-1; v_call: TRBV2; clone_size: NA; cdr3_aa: CASRADSMNTEAFF; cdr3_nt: TGTGCCAGCAGAGCTGACAGTATGAACACTGAAGCTTTCTTT
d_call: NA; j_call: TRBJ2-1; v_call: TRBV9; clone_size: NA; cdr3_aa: CASSASHVRDDEQFF; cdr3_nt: TGTGCCAGCAGCGCAAGTCACGTTCGGGACGATGAGCAGTTCTTC
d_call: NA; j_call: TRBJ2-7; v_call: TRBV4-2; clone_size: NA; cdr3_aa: CASSLNYEQYF; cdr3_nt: TGTGCCAGCAGCCTTAACTACGAGCAGTACTTC
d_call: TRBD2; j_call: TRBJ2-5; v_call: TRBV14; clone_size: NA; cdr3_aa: CASSQESMSGAGGAQYF; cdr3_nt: TGTGCCAGCAGCCAAGAAAGTATGAGCGGGGCCGGAGGGGCCCAGTACTTC
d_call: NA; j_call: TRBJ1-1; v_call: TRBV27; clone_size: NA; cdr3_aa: CASSLNGGMSEAFF; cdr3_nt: TGTGCCAGCAGTTTAAACGGGGGAATGTCTGAAGCTTTCTTT
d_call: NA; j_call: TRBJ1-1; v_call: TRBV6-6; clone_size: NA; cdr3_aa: CATLGIEAFF; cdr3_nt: TGTGCCACCCTGGGGATTGAAGCTTTCTTT
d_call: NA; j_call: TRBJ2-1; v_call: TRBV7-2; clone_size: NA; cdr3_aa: CASSLSAGQGRYNEQFF; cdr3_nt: TGTGCCAGCAGCTTAAGTGCAGGGCAGGGGCGTTACAATGAGCAGTTCTTC
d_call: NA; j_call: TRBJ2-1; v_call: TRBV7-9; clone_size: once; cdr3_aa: CASSWGAGAYNEQFF; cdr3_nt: TGTGCCAGCAGTTGGGGGGCGGGCGCCTACAATGAGCAGTTCTTC
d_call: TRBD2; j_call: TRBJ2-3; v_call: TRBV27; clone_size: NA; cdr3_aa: CASSQGTSGSGTDTQYF; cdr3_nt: TGTGCCAGCAGTCAGGGGACTAGCGGGAGTGGCACAGATACGCAGTATTTT
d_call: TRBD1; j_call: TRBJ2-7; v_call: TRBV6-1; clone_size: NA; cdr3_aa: CASSAPGQGSYEQYF; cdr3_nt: TGTGCCAGCAGTGCGCCGGGACAGGGTTCCTACGAGCAGTACTTC
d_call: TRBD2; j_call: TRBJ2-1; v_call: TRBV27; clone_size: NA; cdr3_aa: CASRTGLAAYNEQFF; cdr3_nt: TGTGCCAGCAGAACAGGACTAGCGGCCTACAATGAGCAGTTCTTC
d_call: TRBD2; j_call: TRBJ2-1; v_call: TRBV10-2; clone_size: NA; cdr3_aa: CASSAIAGSYNEQFF; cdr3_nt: TGCGCCAGCAGTGCAATAGCGGGCTCCTACAATGAGCAGTTCTTC
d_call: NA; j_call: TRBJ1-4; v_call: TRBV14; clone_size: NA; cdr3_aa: CASSPAKGLGEKLFF; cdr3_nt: TGTGCCAGCAGCCCGGCAAAGGGGTTGGGTGAAAAACTGTTTTTT
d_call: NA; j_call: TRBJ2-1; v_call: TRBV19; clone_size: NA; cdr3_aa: CASTTGVAGYNEQFF; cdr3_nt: TGTGCCAGTACCACCGGGGTGGCGGGTTACAATGAGCAGTTCTTC
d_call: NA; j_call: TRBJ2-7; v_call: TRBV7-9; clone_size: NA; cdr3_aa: CASSLESTGSSYEQYF; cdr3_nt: TGTGCCAGCAGCTTAGAGTCGACAGGATCGTCCTACGAGCAGTACTTC
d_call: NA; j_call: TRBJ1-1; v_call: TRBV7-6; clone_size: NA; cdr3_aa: CASSLGVGQNTEAFF; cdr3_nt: TGTGCCAGCAGCTTGGGGGTCGGGCAGAACACTGAAGCTTTCTTT